This entry describes one T cell receptor beta chain. As yet, its antigen is unknown. The sample comes from a study of cytotoxic CD8 clonotypes in ibrutinib-treated CLL. Per germline, CDR1 LGHNA and CDR2 YSLEER. The CDR3 extends over 15 amino acids. Losses at the gene ends were 2 bases for V and 3 bases for J; bases not matched to a gene: 5. Target depth was 1 in 200,000 to 1 in 1 million T cells, about 10x per clonotype. Clones were read by immunoSEQ multiplex PCR, and TCRdb kept only the in-frame ones, dropping some. In the table there are some 300,000 clones, roughly 79% of which are singletons. Study-wide findings and caveats: Patients showed higher baseline clonality than age-matched healthy donors, and it tracked circulating CD8+ T-cell counts. Contraction or stability on treatment characterized the public clonotypes, which were uncommon. Increased clonality at ibrutinib response gave way to a return toward baseline at progression.

The source was PBMCs, collected before ibrutinib treatment. This receptor was taken from a human donor with chronic lymphocytic leukemia. The V and J genes are TRBV4-3 and TRBJ2-7, with TRBD2 matching 9 bases. The DNA of the CDR3 is TGCGCCAGCAGCCAACTACCTAGCGGGAACTACGAGCAGTACTTC. It is translated as CASSQLPSGNYEQYF.